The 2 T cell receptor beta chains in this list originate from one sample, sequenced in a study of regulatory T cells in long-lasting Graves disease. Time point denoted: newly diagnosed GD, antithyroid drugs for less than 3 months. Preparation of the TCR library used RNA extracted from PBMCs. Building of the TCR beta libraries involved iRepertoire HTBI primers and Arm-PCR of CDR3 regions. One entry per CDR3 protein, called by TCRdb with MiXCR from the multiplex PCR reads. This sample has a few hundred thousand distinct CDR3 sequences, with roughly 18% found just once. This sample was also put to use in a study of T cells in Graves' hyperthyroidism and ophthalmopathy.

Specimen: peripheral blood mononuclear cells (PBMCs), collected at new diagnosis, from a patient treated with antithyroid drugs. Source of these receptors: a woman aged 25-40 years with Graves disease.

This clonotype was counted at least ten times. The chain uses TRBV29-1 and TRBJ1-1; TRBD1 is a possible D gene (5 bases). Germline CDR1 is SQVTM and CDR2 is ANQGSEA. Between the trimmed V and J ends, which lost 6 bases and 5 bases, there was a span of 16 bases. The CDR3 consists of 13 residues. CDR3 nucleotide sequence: TGCAGCGTATGTCCGGGACGGGGTACTGAAGCTTTCTTT. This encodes CSVCPGRGTEAFF.

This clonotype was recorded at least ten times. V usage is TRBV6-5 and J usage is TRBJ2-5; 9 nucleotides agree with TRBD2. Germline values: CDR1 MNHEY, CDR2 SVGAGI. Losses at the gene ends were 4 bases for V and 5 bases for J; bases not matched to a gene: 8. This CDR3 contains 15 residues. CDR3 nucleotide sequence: TGTGCCAGCAGTTCCCCGCGGGGGGGCGGGGAGACCCAGTACTTC. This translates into CASSSPRGGGETQYF.